This T cell receptor (beta chain) was recovered during a study of early T cells in non-severe SARS-CoV-2 infection. Overall study findings and caveats: Private and CD4 specificities were missed by VDJdb matching, skewed to anti-spike CD8.

This clonotype was seen ten or more times. Antigen specificity is unknown. CDR1 is LNHDA, CDR2 SQIVND, per germline (reference sequence). The CDR3 extends over 14 amino acids. V dropped 3 bases and J dropped 5; count of bases not matched to a gene: 3. TCRdb itself ran the 5' RACE reads through MiXCR, one entry per CDR3 protein. The sample shows about 80,000 distinct CDR3 sequences, approximately 6% of them seen only once. Sequencing used whole blood. The origin of this receptor is an adult who was a healthcare worker with PCR-confirmed SARS-CoV-2 infection or an uninfected control (not recorded which). The rearrangement links TRBV19 to TRBJ1-3; 8 bases map to TRBD1. The CDR3 is CASSIDRGRNTIYF. DNA for the CDR3: TGTGCCAGTAGTATCGACAGGGGACGAAACACCATATATTTT.